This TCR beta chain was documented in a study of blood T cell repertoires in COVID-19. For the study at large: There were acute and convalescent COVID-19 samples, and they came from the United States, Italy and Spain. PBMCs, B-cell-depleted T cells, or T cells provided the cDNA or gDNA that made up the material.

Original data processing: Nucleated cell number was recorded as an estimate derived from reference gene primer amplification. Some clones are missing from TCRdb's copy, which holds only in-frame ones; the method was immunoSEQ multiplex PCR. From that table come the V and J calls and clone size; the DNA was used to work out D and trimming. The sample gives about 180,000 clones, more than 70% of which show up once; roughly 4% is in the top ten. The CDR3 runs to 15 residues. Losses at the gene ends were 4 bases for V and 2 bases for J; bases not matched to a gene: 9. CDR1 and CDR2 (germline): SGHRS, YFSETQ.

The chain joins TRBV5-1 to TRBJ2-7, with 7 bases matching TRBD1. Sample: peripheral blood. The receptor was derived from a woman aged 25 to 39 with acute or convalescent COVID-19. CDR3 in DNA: TGCGCCAGCAGCCTACCTGGACAGGCGACCTACGAGCAGTACTTC. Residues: CASSLPGQATYEQYF.